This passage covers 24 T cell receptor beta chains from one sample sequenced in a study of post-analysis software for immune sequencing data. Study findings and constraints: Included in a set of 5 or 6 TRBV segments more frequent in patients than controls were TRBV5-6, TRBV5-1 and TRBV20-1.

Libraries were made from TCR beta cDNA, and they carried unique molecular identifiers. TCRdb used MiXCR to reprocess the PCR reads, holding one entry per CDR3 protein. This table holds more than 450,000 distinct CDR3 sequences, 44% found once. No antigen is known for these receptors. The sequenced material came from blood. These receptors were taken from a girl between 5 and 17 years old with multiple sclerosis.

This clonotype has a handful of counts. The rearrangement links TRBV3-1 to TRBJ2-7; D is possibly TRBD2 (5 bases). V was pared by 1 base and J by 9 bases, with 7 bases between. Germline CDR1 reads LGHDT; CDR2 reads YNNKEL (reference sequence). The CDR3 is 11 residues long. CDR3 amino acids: CASSQAAAQYF. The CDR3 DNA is TGTGCCAGCAGCCAAGCAGCGGCGCAGTACTTC.

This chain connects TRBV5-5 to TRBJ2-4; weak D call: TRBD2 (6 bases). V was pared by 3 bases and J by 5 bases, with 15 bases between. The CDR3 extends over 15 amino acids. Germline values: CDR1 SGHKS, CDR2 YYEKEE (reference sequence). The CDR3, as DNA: TGTGCCAGCAGCTCCCGGCGGGACTTCGAAAACATTCAGTACTTC. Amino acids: CASSSRRDFENIQYF.

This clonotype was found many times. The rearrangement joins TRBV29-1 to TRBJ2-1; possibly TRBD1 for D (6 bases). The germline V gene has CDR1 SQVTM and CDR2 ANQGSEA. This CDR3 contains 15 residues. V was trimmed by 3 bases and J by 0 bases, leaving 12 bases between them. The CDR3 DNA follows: TGCAGCGTTGAGACAGGACCCTTCTCCTACAATGAGCAGTTCTTC. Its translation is CSVETGPFSYNEQFF.

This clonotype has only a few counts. The CDR3 nucleotides are TGTGCCAGCAATCTGCAGGGTACTTATGGCTACACCTTC. Amino acids: CASNLQGTYGYTF. This chain links TRBV12-3 or TRBV12-4 with TRBJ1-2; D might be TRBD1 (5 bases). The V and J ends lost 7 bases and 5 bases respectively, with 14 bases between them. This CDR3 contains 13 residues.

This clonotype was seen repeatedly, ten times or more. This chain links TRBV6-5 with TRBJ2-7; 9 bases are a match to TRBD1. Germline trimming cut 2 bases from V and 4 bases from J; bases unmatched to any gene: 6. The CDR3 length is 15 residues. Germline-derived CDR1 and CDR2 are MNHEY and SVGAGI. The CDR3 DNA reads TGTGCCAGCAGTTACCGGGGACAGGGAACTTACGAGCAGTACTTC. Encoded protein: CASSYRGQGTYEQYF.

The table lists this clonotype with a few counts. The CDR3 loop reads CASSLVASGDYEQYF. The CDR3 bases are TGCGCCAGCAGCTTGGTGGCTAGCGGGGATTACGAGCAGTACTTC. V and J are TRBV5-1 and TRBJ2-5, with 9 bases matching TRBD2. The J call may be faulty, since TRBJ2-7 better matches the DNA end. CDR3 size: 15 residues. The germline gives CDR1 SGHRS, CDR2 YFSETQ.

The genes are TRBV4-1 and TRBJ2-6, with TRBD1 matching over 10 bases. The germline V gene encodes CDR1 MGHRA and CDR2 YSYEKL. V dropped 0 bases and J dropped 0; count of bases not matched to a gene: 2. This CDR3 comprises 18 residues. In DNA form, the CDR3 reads TGCGCCAGCAGCCAAGAGGGACAGGGGATCTCTGGGGCCAACGTCCTGACTTTC. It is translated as CASSQEGQGISGANVLTF.

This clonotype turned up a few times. The CDR3 coding sequence is TGCGCCAGCGATCCCACAGGTAGCACAGATACGCAGTATTTT. Its protein is CASDPTGSTDTQYF. This chain uses TRBV5-1 with TRBJ2-3; possible D gene TRBD1, 5 bases. CDR3 length: 14 amino acids. V was trimmed by 7 bases and J by 0 bases, leaving 12 bases between them. Germline CDR1 reads SGHRS; CDR2 reads YFSETQ.

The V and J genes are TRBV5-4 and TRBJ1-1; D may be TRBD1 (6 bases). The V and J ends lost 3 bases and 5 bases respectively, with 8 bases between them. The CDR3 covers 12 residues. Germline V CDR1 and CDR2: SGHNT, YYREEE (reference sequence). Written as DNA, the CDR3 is TGTGCCAGCAGCTGGGGGCTAACTGAAGCTTTCTTT. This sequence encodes CASSWGLTEAFF.

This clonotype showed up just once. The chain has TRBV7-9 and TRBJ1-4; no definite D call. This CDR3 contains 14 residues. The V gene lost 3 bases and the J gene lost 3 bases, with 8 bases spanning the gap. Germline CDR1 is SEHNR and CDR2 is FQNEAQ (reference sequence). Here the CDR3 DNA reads TGTGCCAGCAGCTTCAACGGGGCTAATGAAAAACTGTTTTTT. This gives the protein CASSFNGANEKLFF.

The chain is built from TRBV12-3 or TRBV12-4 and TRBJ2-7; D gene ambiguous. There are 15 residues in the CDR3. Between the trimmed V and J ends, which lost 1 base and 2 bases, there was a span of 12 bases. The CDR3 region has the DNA TGTGCCAGCAGTTTAGGAGAAGGGCCAACCTACGAGCAGTACTTC. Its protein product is CASSLGEGPTYEQYF.

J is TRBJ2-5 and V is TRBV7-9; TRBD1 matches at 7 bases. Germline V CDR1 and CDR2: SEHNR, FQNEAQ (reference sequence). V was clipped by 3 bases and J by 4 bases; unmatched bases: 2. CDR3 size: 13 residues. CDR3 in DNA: TGTGCCAGCAGCTTTGGACAGGCAGAGACCCAGTACTTC. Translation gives CASSFGQAETQYF.

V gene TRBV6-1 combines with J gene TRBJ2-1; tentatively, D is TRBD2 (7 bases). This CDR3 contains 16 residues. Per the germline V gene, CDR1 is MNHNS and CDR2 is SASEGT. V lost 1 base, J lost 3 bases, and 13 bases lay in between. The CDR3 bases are TGTGCCAGCAGTGAAGAGAAGCGGGGACACTACAATGAGCAGTTCTTC. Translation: CASSEEKRGHYNEQFF.

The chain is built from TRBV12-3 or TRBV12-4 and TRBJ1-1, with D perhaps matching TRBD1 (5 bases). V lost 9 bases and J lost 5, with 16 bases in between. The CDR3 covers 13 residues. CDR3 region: CASIREGYTEAFF. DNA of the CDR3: TGTGCCAGTATAAGGGAGGGGTATACTGAAGCTTTCTTT.

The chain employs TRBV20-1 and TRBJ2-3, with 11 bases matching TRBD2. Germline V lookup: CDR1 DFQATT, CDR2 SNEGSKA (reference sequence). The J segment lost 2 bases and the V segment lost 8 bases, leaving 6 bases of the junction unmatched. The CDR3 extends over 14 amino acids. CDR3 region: CSRSSGRFTDTQYF. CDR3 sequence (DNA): TGCAGTCGATCTAGCGGGAGGTTCACAGATACGCAGTATTTT.

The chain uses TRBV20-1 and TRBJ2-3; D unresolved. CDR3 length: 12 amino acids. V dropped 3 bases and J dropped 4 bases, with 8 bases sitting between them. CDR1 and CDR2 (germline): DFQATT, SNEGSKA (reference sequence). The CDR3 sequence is CSASLVADTQYF. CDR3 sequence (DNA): TGCAGTGCTAGCCTGGTGGCAGATACGCAGTATTTT.

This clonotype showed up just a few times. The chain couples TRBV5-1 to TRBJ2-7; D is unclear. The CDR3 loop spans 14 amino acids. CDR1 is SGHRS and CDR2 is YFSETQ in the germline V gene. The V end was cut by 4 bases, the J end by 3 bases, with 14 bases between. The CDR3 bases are TGCGCCAGCAGCGCAACTGACGAAGGCTACGAGCAGTACTTC. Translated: CASSATDEGYEQYF. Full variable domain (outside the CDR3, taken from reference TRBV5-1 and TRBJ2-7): KAGVTQTPRYLIKTRGQQVTLSCSPISGHRSVSWYQQTPGQGLQFLFEYFSETQRNKGNFPGRFSGRQFSNSRSEMNVSTLELGDSALYLCASSATDEGYEQYFGPGTRLTVT.

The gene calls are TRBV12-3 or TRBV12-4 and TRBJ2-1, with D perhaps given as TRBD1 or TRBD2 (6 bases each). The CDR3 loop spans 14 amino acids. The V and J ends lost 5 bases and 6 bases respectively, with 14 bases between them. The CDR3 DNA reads TGTGCCAGCAGTCCGTCGGGGGCTCTCAATGAGCAGTTCTTC. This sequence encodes CASSPSGALNEQFF.

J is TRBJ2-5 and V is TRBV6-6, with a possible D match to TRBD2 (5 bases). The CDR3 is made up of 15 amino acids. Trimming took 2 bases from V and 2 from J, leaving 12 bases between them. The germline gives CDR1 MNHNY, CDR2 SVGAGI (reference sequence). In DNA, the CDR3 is TGTGCCAGCAGTTACCTCGGACGGACTCAAGAGACCCAGTACTTC. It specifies CASSYLGRTQETQYF.

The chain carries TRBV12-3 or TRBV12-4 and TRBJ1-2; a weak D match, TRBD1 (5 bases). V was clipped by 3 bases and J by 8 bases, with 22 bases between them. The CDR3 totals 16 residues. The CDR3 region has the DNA TGTGCCAGCAGTTTTGGGGCAGGGACCCCCGAAGAGGGCTACACCTTC. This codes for CASSFGAGTPEEGYTF.

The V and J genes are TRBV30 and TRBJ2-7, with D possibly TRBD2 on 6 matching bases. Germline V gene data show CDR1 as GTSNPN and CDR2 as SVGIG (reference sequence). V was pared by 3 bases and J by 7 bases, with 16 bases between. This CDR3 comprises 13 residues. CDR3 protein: CAWRRGLAREQYF. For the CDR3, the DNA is TGTGCCTGGAGGCGGGGACTGGCTAGAGAGCAGTACTTC.

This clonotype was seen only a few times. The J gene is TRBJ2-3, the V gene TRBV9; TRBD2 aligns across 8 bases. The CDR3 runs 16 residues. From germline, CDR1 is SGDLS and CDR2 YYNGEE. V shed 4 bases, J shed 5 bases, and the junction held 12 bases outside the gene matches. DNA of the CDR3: TGTGCCAGCAGCCCAAGGCTACTAGCGGAGGGAGATACGCAGTATTTT. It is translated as CASSPRLLAEGDTQYF.

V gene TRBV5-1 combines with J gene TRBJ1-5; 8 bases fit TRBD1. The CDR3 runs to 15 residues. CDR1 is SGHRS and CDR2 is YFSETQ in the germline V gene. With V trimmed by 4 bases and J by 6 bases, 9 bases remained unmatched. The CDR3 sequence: CASSPGQGVSQPQHF. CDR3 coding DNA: TGCGCCAGCAGCCCTGGACAGGGAGTTAGTCAGCCCCAGCATTTT.

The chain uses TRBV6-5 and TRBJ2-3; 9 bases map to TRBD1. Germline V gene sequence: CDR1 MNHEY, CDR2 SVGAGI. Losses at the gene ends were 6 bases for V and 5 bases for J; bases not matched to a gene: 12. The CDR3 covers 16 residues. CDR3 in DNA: TGTGCCAGCAGCTCTAACCGGGACAGGGAGCGAGATACGCAGTATTTT. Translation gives CASSSNRDRERDTQYF.